This T cell receptor beta chain was captured by sequencing in a study of cytomegalovirus exposure and HLA in healthy donors. The CDR3 spans 11 residues. Trimming shortened V by 2 bases and J by 9 bases, and 5 bases separated the two germline ends. Per germline, CDR1 MNHEY and CDR2 SMNVEV (reference sequence). The donors gave bone marrow, and they were healthy. Findings and caveats of the study: Follow-up analysis later connected one missense variant in DCLRE1C with trimming of TCR beta V- and J-genes.

PCR amplification relied on 60 Vbeta primers (plus 13 Jbeta primers). Assay used: immunoSEQ multiplex PCR; TCRdb lists only in-frame clones, some missing. In the table there are 99,000 or so clones, about four fifths of which are singletons. Concerning this clone itself: What it binds is not known.

The specimen was PBMCs. The chain uses TRBV27 and TRBJ1-5; D unresolved. The sequence was collected from a man aged 40-50 years in good health and CMV-seronegative. CDR3 region: CASSLLLPQHF. The CDR3 DNA is TGTGCCAGCAGTTTACTTCTGCCCCAGCATTTT.